This T cell receptor (beta chain) was identified in a study of T cells in Graves' hyperthyroidism and ophthalmopathy. In the study overall: Peripheral blood specimens were obtained at initial diagnosis, prior to any treatment.

The CDR3 regions of TCR beta were amplified from RNA transcripts. TCR CDR3 regions were first amplified by RT-PCR with HTBI primers. TCRdb re-called the multiplex PCR reads with MiXCR, one entry per CDR3 protein. The sample has 96,000 or so distinct CDR3 sequences; roughly 49% are singletons. Stable Graves' hyperthyroidism meant no ophthalmopathy progression within 18 months. Newly diagnosed hyperthyroidism, duration under 2 months, in patients aged 18 to 65. The source of the PBMCs was around 10 ml of fresh peripheral blood. The origin of this receptor is a woman aged 40 to 50 with Graves' hyperthyroidism. Sequences were obtained from blood.

CDR3 coding DNA: TGTGCCACCAGTGCCCAGGGCGGGAGTGAAAAACTGTTTTTT. It is translated as CATSAQGGSEKLFF. The J gene is TRBJ1-4, the V gene TRBV24-1, with D possibly being TRBD1 (5 bases). Germline CDR1 reads KGHDR; CDR2 reads SFDVKD. This CDR3 is 14 amino acids long. Deletions cut 5 bases from V and 7 bases from J, with 13 bases between.